This TCR beta chain was found in a study of shared clonotypes between healthy human individuals. In the case of this clone: Its antigen is unidentified.

CD45RO-negative cells were positively selected for CCR7, leaving out terminally differentiated effector memory CD45RA+ cells. The table came from immunoSEQ multiplex PCR; TCRdb's copy has only in-frame clones and leaves some out. This sample yields over 2 million clones, of which around 96% are seen a single time; roughly 1% belongs to the top ten. Study-wide points: In having few donors, the study represented limited genetic and exposure-history diversity.

Sequenced input: naive CD8+ T cells sorted from blood. This clonotype was sampled from a young man in good health.

CDR3 in DNA: TGTGCCAGCAGTTTATGGACAAGCTCCTACAATGAGCAGTTCTTC. Amino acids: CASSLWTSSYNEQFF. This chain uses TRBV27 with TRBJ2-1; D is perhaps TRBD1 (5 bases). CDR1 and CDR2 from the germline V gene are MNHEY and SMNVEV (reference sequence). The CDR3 spans 15 residues. V dropped 1 base and J dropped 0 bases, with 7 bases sitting between them.